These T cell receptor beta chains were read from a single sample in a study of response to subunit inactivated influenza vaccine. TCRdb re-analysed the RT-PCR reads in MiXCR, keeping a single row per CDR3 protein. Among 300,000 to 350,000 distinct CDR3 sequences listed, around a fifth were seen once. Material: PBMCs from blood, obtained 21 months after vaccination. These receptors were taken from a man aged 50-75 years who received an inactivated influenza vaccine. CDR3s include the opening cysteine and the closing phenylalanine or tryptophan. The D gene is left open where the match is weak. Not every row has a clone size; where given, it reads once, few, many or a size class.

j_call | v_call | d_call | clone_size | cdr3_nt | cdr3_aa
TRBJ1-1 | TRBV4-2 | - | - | TGTGCCAGCAGCCTCGCGGCCGGGGCTGAAGCTTTCTTT | CASSLAAGAEAFF
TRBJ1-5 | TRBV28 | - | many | TGTGCCAGCAGTTTATGGGACAGCAATCAGCCCCAGCATTTT | CASSLWDSNQPQHF
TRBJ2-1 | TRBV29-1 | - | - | TGCAGCGTCCGCTGGGGGGGGCCCCTTGGATCCTACAATGAGCAGTTCTTC | CSVRWGGPLGSYNEQFF
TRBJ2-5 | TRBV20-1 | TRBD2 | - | TGCAGTGCTCCGATGCAAAGGGCTACTAGCGGGGCAGAGACCCAGTACTTC | CSAPMQRATSGAETQYF
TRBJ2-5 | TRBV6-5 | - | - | TGTGCCAGCAGATACGGGGCAGGGCTTGGAGAGACCGAGTACTTC | CASRYGAGLGETEYF
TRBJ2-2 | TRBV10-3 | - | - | TGTGCCATCAAGCAGGGGAGTACCGGGGAGCTGTTTTTT | CAIKQGSTGELFF
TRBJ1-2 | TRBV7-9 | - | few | TGTGCCAGCAGCTTAACGAGCCAGAGATATGGCTACACCTTC | CASSLTSQRYGYTF
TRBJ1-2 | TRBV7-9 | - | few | TGTGCCAGCAGCTTCTCCTCTCAAGGGAGGGCTAACTATGGCTACACCTTC | CASSFSSQGRANYGYTF
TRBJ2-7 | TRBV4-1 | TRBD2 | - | TGCGCCAGCAGCCAACTACAGCGGGGGTCCTACGAGCAGTACTTC | CASSQLQRGSYEQYF
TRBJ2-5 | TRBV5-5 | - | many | TGTGCCAGCAGCTTGCGGGGGGAGACCCAGTACTTC | CASSLRGETQYF
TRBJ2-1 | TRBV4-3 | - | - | TGCGCCAGCAGCCCAGATAGGGGGGTAGGTGAGCAGTTCTTC | CASSPDRGVGEQFF
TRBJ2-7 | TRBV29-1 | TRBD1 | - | TGCAGCGTCAAACAACAGGGGAACGAGCAGTACTTC | CSVKQQGNEQYF
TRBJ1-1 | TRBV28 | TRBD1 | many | TGTGCCAGCAGGCTTATCCAGGGGGAAGCGAACACTGAAGCTTTCTTT | CASRLIQGEANTEAFF
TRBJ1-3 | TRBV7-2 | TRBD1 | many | TGTGCCAGCAGCTTAGTGGGACAGGCCTCTGGAAACACCATATATTTT | CASSLVGQASGNTIYF
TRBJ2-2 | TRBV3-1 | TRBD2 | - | TGTGCCAGCAGCTTTCGGGGTGGCGGGAGATCCGGGGAGCTGTTTTTT | CASSFRGGGRSGELFF
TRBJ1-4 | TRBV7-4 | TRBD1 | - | TGTGCCAGCAGCTTTGAGGGGACAGGGGAAAAACTGTTTTTT | CASSFEGTGEKLFF
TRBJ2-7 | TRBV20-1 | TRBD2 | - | TGCAGTGCTAGCCACGGACTAGCACCCTTCTTC | CSASHGLAPFF
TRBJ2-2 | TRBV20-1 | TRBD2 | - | TGCAGTGCTAGAGGCCCTAGCGGTGAGAACACCGGGGAGCTGTTTTTT | CSARGPSGENTGELFF
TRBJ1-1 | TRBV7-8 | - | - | TGTGCCAGCACCCCTGGGGGGACAACGACTGAAGCTTTCTTT | CASTPGGTTTEAFF
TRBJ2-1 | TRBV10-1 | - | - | TGCGCCAGCAGGCCTAGCGAGGGTATGAGGAACAATGAGCAGTTCTTC | CASRPSEGMRNNEQFF
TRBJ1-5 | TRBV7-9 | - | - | TGTGCCAGCAGCTTATGGGAACAGCCCCAGCATTTT | CASSLWEQPQHF
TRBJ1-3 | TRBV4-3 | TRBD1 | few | TGCGCCAGCAGCCAAATGACAGGGCCCGGAAACACCATATATTTT | CASSQMTGPGNTIYF
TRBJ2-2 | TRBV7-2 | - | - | TGTGCCATCCCAGCGGCGGGACAGTTCAACACCGGGGAGCTGTTTTTT | CAIPAAGQFNTGELFF
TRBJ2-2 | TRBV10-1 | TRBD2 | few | TGCGCCAGCAGTGAGTCTTGGTCGGGAGGCACCGGGGAGCTGTTTTTT | CASSESWSGGTGELFF
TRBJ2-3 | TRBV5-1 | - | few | TGCGCCAGCAGCTTGGAGTTTCAGGGCAGAGATACGCAGTATTTT | CASSLEFQGRDTQYF
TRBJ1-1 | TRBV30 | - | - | TGTGCCTGGAGTGTACATCTGAACACTGAAGCTTTCTTT | CAWSVHLNTEAFF
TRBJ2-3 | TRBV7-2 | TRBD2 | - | TGTGCCAGCAGCTCCCGGACTAGCGGGAGTAAAGATACGCAGTATTTT | CASSSRTSGSKDTQYF
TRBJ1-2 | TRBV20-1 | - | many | TGCAGTGCCAGAATAGACTCCCTCGGCTATGGCTACACCTTC | CSARIDSLGYGYTF
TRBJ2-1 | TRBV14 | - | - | TGTGCCAGCAGCCGATCTACGGGACTCGCTGTTTCAAGCTCCTACAATGAGCAGTTCTTC | CASSRSTGLAVSSSYNEQFF
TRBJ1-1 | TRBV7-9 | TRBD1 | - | TGTGCCAGCAGCTTAACGCTCAGGGGGCTGAACACTGAAGCTTTCTTT | CASSLTLRGLNTEAFF
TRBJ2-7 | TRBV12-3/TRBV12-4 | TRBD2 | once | TGTGCCAGCAGCCAAGGACTAGCGGGCTTAGCCTACGAGCAGTACTTC | CASSQGLAGLAYEQYF
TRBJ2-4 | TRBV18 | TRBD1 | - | TGTGCCAGCCTGGACAGGGAGAAAAACATTCAGTACTTC | CASLDREKNIQYF
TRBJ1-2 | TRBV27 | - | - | TGTGCCAGCAGTTTATTCGCACAGAACTATGGCTACACCTTC | CASSLFAQNYGYTF
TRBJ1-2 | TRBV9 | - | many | TGTGCCAGCAGCGCGACAGGACTAGCTAACTATGGCTACACCTTC | CASSATGLANYGYTF
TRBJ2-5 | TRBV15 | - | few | TGTGCCACCAGTAACAGCGGGCGATACCAAGAGACCCAGTACTTC | CATSNSGRYQETQYF
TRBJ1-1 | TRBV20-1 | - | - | TGCAGTGCTAGCATCGGACACAAGAACACTGAAGCTTTCTTT | CSASIGHKNTEAFF
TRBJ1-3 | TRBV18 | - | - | TGTGCCAGCTCATTTGGGCTTGGAAACACCATATATTTT | CASSFGLGNTIYF
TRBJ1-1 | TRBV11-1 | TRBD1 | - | TGTGCCAGCAGCCCCAATTCCGGGACAGTGAACACTGAAGCTTTCTTT | CASSPNSGTVNTEAFF
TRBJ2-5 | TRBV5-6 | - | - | TGTGCCAGCAGCTTGTGGGATGGAGAGACCCAGTACTTC | CASSLWDGETQYF
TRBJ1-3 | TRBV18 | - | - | TGTGCCAGCTCAGAAGGGACGGTCTCTGGAAACACCATATATTTT | CASSEGTVSGNTIYF
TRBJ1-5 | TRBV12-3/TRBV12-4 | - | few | TGTGCCAGCAGCAGGGCCCAAGGCAATCAGCCCCAGCATTTT | CASSRAQGNQPQHF
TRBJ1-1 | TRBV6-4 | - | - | TGTGCCAGCGTGTTACGGGAAGCTTTCTTT | CASVLREAFF
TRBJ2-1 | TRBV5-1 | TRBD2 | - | TGCGCCAGCAGCTCGGCACTAGCGGGAGGCTCCTACAATGAGCAGTTCTTC | CASSSALAGGSYNEQFF
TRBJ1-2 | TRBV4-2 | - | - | TGTGCCAGCAGCCAAGATAACAGCTATGGCTACACCTTC | CASSQDNSYGYTF
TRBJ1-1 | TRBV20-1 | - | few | TGCAGTGCTAGACCCCCCCCTCTTTGGTCGAACACTGAAGCTTTCTTT | CSARPPPLWSNTEAFF
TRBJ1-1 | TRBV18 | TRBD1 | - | TGTGCCAGCTCACCCCGAGACCAGGGGGCGACTGAAGCTTTCTTT | CASSPRDQGATEAFF
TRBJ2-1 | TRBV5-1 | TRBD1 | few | TGCGCCAGCAGCACCAGACAGGGGGCGGCTTACAATGAGCAGTTCTTC | CASSTRQGAAYNEQFF
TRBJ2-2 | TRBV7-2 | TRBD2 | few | TGTGCCAGCAGCCCGACTAGCGGTTGGGGTGAGCGGTTTTTT | CASSPTSGWGERFF